This T cell receptor (beta chain) appears in the sequencing data of a study of cytomegalovirus exposure and HLA in healthy donors. The wider study: Genotyping showed around 80% of 398 donors falling in the Caucasian-associated ancestry cluster. Study-wide findings and caveats: What a later analysis showed was that several of the most significant clusters appeared linked to common viral pathogens. Sequencing had likely introduced a cluster of highly shared sequence variants as an artifact.

Notes on this clone: Its specificity is not known.

V lost 6 bases and J lost 5; bases outside the gene matches: 8. The CDR3 length is 16 residues. From germline, CDR1 is SNHLY and CDR2 FYNNEI. Amplification used 60 Vbeta primers and 13 Jbeta primers. In the study's own analysis: Unique TCR beta chains totaled some 80 million in a later count, with approximately 11 million of them shared. The assay was immunoSEQ multiplex PCR, and TCRdb's table has in-frame clones only and misses some. For V, J and clone size, that table is used; D and trimming come from the DNA. Its table lists 150,000 or so clones. This TCR derives from a woman in her forties or fifties in good health and CMV-seronegative. The source material was PBMCs. The V and J genes are TRBV2 and TRBJ2-2, with 11 bases fitting TRBD2. The CDR3 coding sequence is TGTGCCAGCAGAGAGGGACTAGCGGCCGGGACCGGGGAGCTGTTTTTT. Encoded protein: CASREGLAAGTGELFF.